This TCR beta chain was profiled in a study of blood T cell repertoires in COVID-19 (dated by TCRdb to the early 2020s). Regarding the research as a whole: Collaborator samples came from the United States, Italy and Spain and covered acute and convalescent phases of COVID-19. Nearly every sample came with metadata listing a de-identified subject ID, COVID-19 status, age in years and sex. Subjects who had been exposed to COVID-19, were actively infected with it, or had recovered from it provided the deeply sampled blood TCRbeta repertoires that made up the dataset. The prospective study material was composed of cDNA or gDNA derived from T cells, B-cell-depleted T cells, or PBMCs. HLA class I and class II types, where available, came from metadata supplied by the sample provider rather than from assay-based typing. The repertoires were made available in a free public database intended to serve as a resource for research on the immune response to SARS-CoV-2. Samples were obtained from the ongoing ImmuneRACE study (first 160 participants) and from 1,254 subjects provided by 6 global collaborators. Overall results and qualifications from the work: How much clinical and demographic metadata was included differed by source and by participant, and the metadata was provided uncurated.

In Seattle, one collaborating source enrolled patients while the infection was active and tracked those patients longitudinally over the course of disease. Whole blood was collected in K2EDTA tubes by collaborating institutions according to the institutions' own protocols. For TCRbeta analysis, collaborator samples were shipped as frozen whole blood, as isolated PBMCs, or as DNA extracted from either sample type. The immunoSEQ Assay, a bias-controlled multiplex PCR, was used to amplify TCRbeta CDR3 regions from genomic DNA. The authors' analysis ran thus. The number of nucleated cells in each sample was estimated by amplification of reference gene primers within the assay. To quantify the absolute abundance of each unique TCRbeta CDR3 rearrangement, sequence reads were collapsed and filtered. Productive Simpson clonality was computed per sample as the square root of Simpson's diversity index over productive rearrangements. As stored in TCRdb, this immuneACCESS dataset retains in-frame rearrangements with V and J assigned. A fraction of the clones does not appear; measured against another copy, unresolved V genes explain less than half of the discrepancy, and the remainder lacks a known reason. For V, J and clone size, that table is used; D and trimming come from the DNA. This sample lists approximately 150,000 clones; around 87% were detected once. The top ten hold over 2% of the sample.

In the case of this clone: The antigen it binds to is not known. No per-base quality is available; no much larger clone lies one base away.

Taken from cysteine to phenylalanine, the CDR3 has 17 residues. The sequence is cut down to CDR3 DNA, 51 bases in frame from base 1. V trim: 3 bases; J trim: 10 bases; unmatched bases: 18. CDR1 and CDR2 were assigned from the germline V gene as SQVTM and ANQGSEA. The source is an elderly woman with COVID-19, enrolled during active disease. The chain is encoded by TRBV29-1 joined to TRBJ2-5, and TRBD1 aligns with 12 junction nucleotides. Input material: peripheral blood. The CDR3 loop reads CSVEGQGAGTPFRRQYF. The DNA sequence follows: TGCAGCGTTGAGGGACAGGGGGCCGGGACTCCCTTTCGCCGCCAGTACTTC.